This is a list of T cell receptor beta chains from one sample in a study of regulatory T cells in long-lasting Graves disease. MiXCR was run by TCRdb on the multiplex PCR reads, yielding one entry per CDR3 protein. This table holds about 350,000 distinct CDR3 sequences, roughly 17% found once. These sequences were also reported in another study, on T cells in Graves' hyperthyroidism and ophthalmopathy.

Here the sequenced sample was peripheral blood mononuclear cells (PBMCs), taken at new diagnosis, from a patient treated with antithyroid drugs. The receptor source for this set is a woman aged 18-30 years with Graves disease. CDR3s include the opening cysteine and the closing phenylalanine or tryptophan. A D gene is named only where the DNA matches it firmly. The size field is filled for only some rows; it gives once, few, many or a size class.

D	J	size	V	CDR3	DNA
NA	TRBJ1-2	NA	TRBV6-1	CASLGQLYGYTF	TGTGCCAGCCTAGGACAGCTCTATGGCTACACCTTC
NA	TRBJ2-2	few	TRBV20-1	CSARVRRQGPNTGELFF	TGCAGTGCTAGAGTCCGCCGCCAGGGGCCAAACACCGGGGAGCTGTTTTTT
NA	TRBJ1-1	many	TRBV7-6	CASSPKGGWGLNTEAFF	TGTGCCAGCAGCCCCAAGGGTGGGTGGGGACTGAACACTGAAGCTTTCTTT
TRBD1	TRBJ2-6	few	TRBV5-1	CASSGDRILSGANVLTF	TGCGCCAGCAGCGGGGACAGGATACTCTCTGGGGCCAACGTCCTGACTTTC
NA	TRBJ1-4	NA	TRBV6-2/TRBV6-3	CASSYSSYRENEKLFF	TGTGCCAGCAGTTACTCGTCTTACAGGGAGAATGAAAAACTGTTTTTT
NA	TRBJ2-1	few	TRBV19	CASSIDGDREQFF	TGTGCCAGTAGTATAGATGGGGATCGTGAGCAGTTCTTC
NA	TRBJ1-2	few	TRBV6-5	CASSYSGAGRNYGYTF	TGTGCCAGCAGTTACTCCGGGGCCGGAAGAAACTATGGCTACACCTTC
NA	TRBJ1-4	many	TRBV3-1	CASSHLNLHRENEKLFF	TGTGCCAGCAGCCATCTGAACCTTCACAGGGAAAATGAAAAACTGTTTTTT
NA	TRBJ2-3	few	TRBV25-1	CASSERLVADTQYF	TGTGCCAGCAGTGAAAGATTAGTAGCAGATACGCAGTATTTT
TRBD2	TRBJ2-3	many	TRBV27	CASSFLAEGLSTDTQYF	TGTGCCAGCAGTTTCCTAGCGGAGGGTCTGAGCACAGATACGCAGTATTTT
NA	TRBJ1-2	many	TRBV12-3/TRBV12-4	CASSAGTAANYGYTF	TGTGCCAGCAGTGCCGGGACGGCAGCTAACTATGGCTACACCTTC
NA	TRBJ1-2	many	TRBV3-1	CASSHLEVYGYTF	TGTGCCAGCAGCCATTTAGAGGTTTATGGCTACACCTTC
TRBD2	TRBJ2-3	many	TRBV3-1	CASSRHTSGTSTDTQYF	TGTGCCAGCAGCCGCCACACTAGCGGGACTAGCACAGATACGCAGTATTTT
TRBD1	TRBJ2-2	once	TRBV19	CASSMGARGQGTGELFF	TGTGCCAGTAGTATGGGGGCCAGGGGGCAAGGTACCGGGGAGCTGTTTTTT
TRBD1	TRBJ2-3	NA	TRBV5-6	CASSIRQGMSSPSTDTQYF	TGTGCCAGCAGCATTCGACAGGGGATGTCTAGCCCTAGCACAGATACGCAGTATTTT
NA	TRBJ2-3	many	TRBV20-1	CSASPPGLRADTQYF	TGCAGTGCTAGCCCACCGGGACTGAGGGCAGATACGCAGTATTTT
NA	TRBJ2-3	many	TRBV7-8	CASSTDTQYF	TGTGCCAGCAGCACAGATACGCAGTATTTT
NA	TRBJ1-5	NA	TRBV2	CASSGDGLGPQHF	TGTGCCAGCAGCGGAGACGGGCTGGGGCCCCAGCATTTT
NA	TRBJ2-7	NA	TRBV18	CASSPIGSAYEQYF	TGTGCCAGCTCACCAATAGGGTCGGCCTACGAGCAGTACTTC
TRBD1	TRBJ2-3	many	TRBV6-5	CASSYGTGRPSTDTQYF	TGTGCCAGCAGTTACGGGACAGGGAGACCTAGCACAGATACGCAGTATTTT
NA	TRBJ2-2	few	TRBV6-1	CASSGRGGANTGEPFF	TGTGCCAGCAGTGGACGGGGCGGCGCGAACACCGGGGAGCCGTTTTTT
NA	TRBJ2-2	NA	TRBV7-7	CASSLAPDTGELFF	TGTGCTAGCAGCTTAGCCCCCGACACCGGGGAGCTGTTTTTT
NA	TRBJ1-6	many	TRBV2	CASSTGSSYNSPLHF	TGTGCCAGCAGTACAGGGAGCTCCTATAATTCACCCCTCCACTTT
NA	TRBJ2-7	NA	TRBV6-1	CASSPTTGEQYF	TGTGCCAGCAGTCCCACTACAGGGGAGCAGTACTTC
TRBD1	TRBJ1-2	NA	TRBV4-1	CASSQDRGTGTGENYGYTF	TGCGCCAGCAGCCAAGACCGCGGTACCGGGACAGGGGAAAACTATGGCTACACCTTC
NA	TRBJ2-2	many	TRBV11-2	CASSPRVGQPGTGELFF	TGTGCCAGCAGCCCCCGGGTCGGCCAGCCAGGGACCGGGGAGCTGTTTTTT
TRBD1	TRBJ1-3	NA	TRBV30	CAWSGGTGGNTIYF	TGTGCCTGGAGTGGTGGGACAGGCGGAAACACCATATATTTT
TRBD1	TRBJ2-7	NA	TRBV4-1	CASSLRWEGQGSYEQYF	TGCGCCAGCAGCCTAAGATGGGAGGGACAGGGCTCCTACGAGCAGTACTTC
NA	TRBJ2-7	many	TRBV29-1	CSVEGGPSYEQYF	TGCAGCGTTGAAGGAGGGCCATCCTACGAGCAGTACTTC
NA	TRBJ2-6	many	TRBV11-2	CASSLAGAGANVLTF	TGTGCCAGCAGCTTAGCCGGCGCTGGGGCCAACGTCCTGACTTTC
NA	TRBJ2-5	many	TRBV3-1	CASSRGRRETQYF	TGTGCCAGCAGCCGGGGAAGGAGAGAGACCCAGTACTTC
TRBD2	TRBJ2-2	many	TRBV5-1	CASSLAGTSGRANTGELFF	TGTGCCAGCAGCTTGGCCGGGACTAGCGGGAGAGCGAACACCGGGGAGCTGTTTTTT
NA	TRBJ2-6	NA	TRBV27	CASGHNSGANVLTF	TGTGCCAGCGGACACAACTCTGGGGCCAACGTCCTGACTTTC
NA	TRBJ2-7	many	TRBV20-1	CSARTASSYEQYF	TGCAGTGCCCGGACAGCCAGCTCCTACGAGCAGTACTTC
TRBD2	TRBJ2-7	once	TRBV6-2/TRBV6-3	CASRPGLAGGSYEQYF	TGTGCCAGCAGACCGGGACTAGCGGGGGGCTCCTACGAGCAGTACTTC
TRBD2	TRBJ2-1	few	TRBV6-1	CASSEAVGSGQGNEQFF	TGTGCCAGCAGTGAAGCCGTGGGTAGCGGGCAAGGGAATGAGCAGTTCTTC
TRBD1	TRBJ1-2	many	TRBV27	CASSLGTGTNYGYTF	TGTGCCAGCAGTCTGGGGACAGGGACTAACTATGGCTACACCTTC
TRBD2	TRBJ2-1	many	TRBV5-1	CASSPVAGDVYEQFF	TGCGCCAGCAGCCCGGTAGCGGGAGATGTTTATGAGCAGTTCTTC
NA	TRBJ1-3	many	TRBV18	CASRTGSSGNTIYF	TGTGCCAGCAGGACGGGCAGCTCTGGAAACACCATATATTTT
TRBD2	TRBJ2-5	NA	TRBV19	CASSKTSGGRETQYF	TGTGCCAGTAGTAAGACTAGCGGGGGGCGTGAGACCCAGTACTTC
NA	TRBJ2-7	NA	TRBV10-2	CASATTPRGDEQCF	TGCGCCAGCGCAACTACACCCAGGGGAGACGAGCAGTGCTTC
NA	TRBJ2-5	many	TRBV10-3	CATKVAGQETQYF	TGTGCCACCAAGGTGGCAGGGCAAGAGACCCAGTACTTC
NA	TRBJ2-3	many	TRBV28	CASSPPQGPTDTQYF	TGTGCCAGCAGTCCCCCACAGGGTCCCACAGATACGCAGTATTTT
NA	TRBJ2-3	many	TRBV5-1	CASSPTRADTQYF	TGCGCCAGCAGCCCCACGCGGGCAGATACGCAGTATTTT
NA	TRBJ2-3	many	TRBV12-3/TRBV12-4	CASSEDRTRSDTQYF	TGTGCCAGCAGTGAGGACAGAACGAGATCAGATACGCAGTATTTT
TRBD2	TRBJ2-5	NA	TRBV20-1	CSARDPSGLPQETQYF	TGCAGTGCTAGAGATCCTAGCGGATTACCCCAAGAGACCCAGTACTTC
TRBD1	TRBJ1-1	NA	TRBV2	CASSLSGTGDAEAFF	TGTGCCAGCAGTTTGTCCGGGACAGGGGACGCTGAAGCTTTCTTT
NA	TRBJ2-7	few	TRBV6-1	CASSRLDDTYEQYF	TGTGCCAGCAGTCGCCTGGACGATACCTACGAGCAGTACTTC
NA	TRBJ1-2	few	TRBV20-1	CSAGVLVGYTF	TGCAGCGCAGGGGTGTTGGTTGGCTACACCTTC
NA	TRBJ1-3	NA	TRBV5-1	CASSLVRADSGNTIYF	TGCGCCAGCAGCTTGGTCAGGGCGGACTCTGGAAACACCATATATTTT
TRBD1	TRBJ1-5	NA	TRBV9	CASSVGTGEGQPQHF	TGTGCCAGCAGCGTAGGGACAGGGGAGGGTCAGCCCCAGCATTTT